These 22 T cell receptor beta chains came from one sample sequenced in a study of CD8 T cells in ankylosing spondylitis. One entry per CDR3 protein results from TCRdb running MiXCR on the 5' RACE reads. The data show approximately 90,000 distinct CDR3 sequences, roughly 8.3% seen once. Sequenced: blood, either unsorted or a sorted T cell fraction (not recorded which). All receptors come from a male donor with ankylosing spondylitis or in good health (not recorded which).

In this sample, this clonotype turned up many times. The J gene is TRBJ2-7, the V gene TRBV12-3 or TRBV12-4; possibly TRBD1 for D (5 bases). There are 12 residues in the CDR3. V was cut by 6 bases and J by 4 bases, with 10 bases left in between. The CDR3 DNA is TGTGCCAGCAGCCAGGGAATTTACGAGCAGTACTTC. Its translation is CASSQGIYEQYF.

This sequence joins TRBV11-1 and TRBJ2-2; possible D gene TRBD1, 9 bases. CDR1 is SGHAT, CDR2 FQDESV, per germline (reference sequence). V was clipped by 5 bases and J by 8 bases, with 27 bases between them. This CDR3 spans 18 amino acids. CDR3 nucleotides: TGTGCCAGCAGCCCGACGCGGGGGGACAGGGTTTCATCGGGGGAGCTGTTTTTT. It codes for CASSPTRGDRVSSGELFF.

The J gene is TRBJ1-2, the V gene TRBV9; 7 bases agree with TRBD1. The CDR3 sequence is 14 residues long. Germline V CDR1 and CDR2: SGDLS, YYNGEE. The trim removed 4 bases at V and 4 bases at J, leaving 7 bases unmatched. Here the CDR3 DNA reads TGTGCCAGCAGCACCCCGGGACAGATCTATGGCTACACCTTC. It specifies CASSTPGQIYGYTF.

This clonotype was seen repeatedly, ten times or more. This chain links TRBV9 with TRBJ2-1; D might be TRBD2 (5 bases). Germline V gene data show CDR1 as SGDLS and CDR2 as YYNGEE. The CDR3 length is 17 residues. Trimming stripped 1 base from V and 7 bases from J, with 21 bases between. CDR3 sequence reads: CASSVFGLTESGNEQFF. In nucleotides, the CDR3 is TGTGCCAGCAGCGTATTTGGACTGACCGAATCCGGGAATGAGCAGTTCTTC.

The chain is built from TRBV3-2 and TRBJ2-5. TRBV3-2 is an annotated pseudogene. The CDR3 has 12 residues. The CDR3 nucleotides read TGTGCCAGCAGCCAGGAAGTACGGAACCAGTACTTC. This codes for CASSQEVRNQYF.

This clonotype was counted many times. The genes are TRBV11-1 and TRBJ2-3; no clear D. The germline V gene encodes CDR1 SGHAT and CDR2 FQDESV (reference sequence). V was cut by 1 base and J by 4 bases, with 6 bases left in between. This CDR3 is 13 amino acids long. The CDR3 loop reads CASSLVLADTQYF. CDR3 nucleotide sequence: TGTGCCAGCAGCTTAGTTTTGGCAGATACGCAGTATTTT.

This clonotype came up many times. This CDR3 reads CASGQPRTGGYEQYF. Here the CDR3 DNA reads TGTGCCAGCGGACAACCCAGGACAGGGGGCTACGAGCAGTACTTC. J is TRBJ2-7 and V is TRBV6-8, with 10 nucleotides matching TRBD1. CDR3 length: 15 residues. Trimming cost V 8 bases and J 3 bases; bases outside gene matches: 10. Germline V gene lookup returns CDR1 MNHGY and CDR2 SAAAGT.

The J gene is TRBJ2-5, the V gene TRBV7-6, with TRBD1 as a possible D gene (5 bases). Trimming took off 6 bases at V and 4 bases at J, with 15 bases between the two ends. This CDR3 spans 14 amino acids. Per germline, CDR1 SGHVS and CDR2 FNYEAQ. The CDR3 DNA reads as TGTGCCAGCAGTCCGGTTGGCAGGGTAGAGACCCAGTACTTC. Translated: CASSPVGRVETQYF.

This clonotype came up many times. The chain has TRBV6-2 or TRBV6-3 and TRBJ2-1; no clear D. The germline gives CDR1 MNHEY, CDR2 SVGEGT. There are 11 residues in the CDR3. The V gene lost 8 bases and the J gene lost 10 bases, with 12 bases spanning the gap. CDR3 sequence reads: CASLQASEQFF. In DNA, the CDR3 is TGTGCCAGCCTCCAGGCCTCAGAGCAGTTCTTC.

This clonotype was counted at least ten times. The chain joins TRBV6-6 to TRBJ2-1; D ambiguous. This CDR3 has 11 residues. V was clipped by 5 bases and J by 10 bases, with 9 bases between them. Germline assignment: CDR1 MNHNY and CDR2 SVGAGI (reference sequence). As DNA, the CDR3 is TGTGCCAGCAGTCTCGGGCGAGAGCAGTTCTTC. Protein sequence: CASSLGREQFF.

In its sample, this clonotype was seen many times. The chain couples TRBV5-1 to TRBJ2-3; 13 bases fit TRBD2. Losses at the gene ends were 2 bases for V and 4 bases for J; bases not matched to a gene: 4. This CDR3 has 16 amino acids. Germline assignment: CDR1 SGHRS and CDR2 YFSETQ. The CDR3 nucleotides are TGCGCCAGCAGCTTACTAGCGGGAGGGCCGGCAGATACGCAGTATTTT. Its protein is CASSLLAGGPADTQYF.

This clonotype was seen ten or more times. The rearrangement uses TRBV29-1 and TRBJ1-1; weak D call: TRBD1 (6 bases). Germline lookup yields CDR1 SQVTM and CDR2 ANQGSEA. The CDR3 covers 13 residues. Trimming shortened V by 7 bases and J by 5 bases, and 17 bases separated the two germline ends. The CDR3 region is CSAHTGHPTEAFF. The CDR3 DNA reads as TGCAGCGCCCATACGGGACACCCGACTGAAGCTTTCTTT.

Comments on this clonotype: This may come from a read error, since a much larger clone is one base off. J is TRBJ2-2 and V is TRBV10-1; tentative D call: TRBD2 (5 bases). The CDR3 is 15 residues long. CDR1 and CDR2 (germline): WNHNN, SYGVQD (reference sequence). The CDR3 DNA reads TGCGCCAGCAGTGAGGGGCCCTTTAACACCGGGGAGCTGCTTTTT. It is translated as CASSEGPFNTGELLF.

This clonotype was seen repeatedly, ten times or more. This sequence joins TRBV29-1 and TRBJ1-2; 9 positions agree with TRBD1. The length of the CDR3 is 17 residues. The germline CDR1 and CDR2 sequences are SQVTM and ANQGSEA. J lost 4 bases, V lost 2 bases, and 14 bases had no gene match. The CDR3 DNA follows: TGCAGCGTTGAAAATGAGCCGGGCCGGGACAGGGTCTATGGCTACACCTTC. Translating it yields CSVENEPGRDRVYGYTF.

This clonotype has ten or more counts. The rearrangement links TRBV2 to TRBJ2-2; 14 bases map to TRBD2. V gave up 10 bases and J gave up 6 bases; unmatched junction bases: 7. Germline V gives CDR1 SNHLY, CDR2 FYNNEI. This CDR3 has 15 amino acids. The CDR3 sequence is CANGRTSGRSGELFF. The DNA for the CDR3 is TGTGCCAACGGGAGGACTAGCGGGAGGTCCGGGGAGCTGTTTTTT.

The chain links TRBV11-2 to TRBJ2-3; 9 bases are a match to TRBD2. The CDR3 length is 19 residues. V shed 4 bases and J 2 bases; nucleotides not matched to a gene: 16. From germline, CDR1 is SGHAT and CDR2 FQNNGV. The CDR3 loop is CASSSPDSRRGGHTDTQYF. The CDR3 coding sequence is TGTGCCAGCAGCTCTCCCGACAGTCGGCGGGGGGGCCACACAGATACGCAGTATTTT.

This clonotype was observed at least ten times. This CDR3 reads CASREGDQPQHF. The CDR3 DNA reads TGTGCCAGCAGGGAAGGGGATCAGCCCCAGCATTTT. The V and J genes are TRBV25-1 and TRBJ1-5; perhaps TRBD1 as D (5 bases). The CDR3 runs 12 residues. The germline V gene has CDR1 MGHDK and CDR2 SYGVNS. V was trimmed by 6 bases and J by 5 bases, leaving 8 bases between them.

The CDR3 region has the DNA TGTGCCAGCAGCTTTACCGGGACAGGAACCTACGAGCAGTACTTC. Its translation: CASSFTGTGTYEQYF. This chain connects TRBV7-9 to TRBJ2-7; 8 nucleotides line up with TRBD1. J was trimmed by 2 bases and V by 3 bases; bases with no gene match: 6. This CDR3 is built from 15 residues. Germline V CDR1 and CDR2: SEHNR, FQNEAQ (reference sequence).

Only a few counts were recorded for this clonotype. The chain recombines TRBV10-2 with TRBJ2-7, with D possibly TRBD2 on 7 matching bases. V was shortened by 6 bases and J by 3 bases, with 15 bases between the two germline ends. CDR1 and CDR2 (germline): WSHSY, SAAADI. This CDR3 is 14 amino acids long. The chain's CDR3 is CASSERGGYYEQYF. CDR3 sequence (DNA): TGCGCCAGCAGCGAAAGGGGGGGTTACTACGAGCAGTACTTC.

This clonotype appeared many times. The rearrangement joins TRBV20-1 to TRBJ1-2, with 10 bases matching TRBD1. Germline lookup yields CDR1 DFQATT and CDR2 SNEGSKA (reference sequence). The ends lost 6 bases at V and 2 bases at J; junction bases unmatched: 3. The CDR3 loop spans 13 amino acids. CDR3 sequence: CSAPGQGNYGYTF. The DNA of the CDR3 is TGCAGTGCCCCGGGACAGGGGAACTATGGCTACACCTTC.

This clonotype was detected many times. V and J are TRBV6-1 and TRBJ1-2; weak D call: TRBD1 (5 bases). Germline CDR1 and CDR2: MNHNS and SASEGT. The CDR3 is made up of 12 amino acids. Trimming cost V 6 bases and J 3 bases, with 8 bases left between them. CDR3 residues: CASRRGDYGYTF. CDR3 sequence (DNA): TGTGCCAGCAGAAGGGGCGACTATGGCTACACCTTC.

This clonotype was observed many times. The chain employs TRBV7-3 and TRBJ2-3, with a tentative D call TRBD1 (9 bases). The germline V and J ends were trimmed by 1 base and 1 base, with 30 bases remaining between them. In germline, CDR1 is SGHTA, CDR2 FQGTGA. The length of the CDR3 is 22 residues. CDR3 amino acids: CASSLKYRAGQGTTSGTDTQYF. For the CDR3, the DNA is TGTGCCAGCAGCTTAAAATATCGGGCGGGACAGGGAACGACTAGCGGCACAGATACGCAGTATTTT.